The 4 T cell receptor beta chains listed next were all sequenced from one sample in a study of somatic mutations in cytotoxic T cells in rheumatoid arthritis (dated by TCRdb to about 2017). The library was generated by the immunoSEQ multiplex PCR assay. Held by TCRdb, this immuneACCESS table contains in-frame sequences only and omits some clones. Under half of the omission traces to an unresolved V gene where checked; the cause of the rest is unknown. This sample comprises 9,000 to 13,000 clones, roughly 70% of them detected only once. Clones ranked in the top ten supply about 40% of the sample. Sequenced input: CD8+ T cells sorted from blood. The receptors derive from a man in his fifties or sixties in good health.

The chain joins TRBV5-6 to TRBJ2-7, with D perhaps TRBD1 (5 bases). Germline V CDR1 and CDR2: SGHDT, YYEEEE. Trimming stripped 1 base from V and 6 bases from J, with 14 bases between. There are 14 residues in the CDR3. CDR3 sequence: CASSLSGRAAEQYF. In DNA form, the CDR3 reads TGTGCCAGCAGCTTGTCGGGCAGGGCGGCCGAGCAGTACTTC.

V and J are TRBV5-6 and TRBJ2-3; possible D gene TRBD2, 7 bases. V was shortened by 6 bases and J by 4 bases, with 18 bases between the two germline ends. The CDR3 has 15 amino acids. Per the germline V gene, CDR1 is SGHDT and CDR2 is YYEEEE. The CDR3 DNA is TGTGCCAGCAACCTGGTGGGGGGGGCTCCAGATACGCAGTATTTT. Protein sequence: CASNLVGGAPDTQYF.

This chain links TRBV5-6 with TRBJ2-2, with D possibly matching TRBD2 (5 bases). V was cut by 0 bases and J by 3 bases, with 12 bases left in between. Germline-derived CDR1 and CDR2 are SGHDT and YYEEEE. The CDR3 is made up of 16 amino acids. In DNA, the CDR3 is TGTGCCAGCAGCTTGGGTGAAGCGGCCCACACCGGGGAGCTGTTTTTT. It codes for CASSLGEAAHTGELFF.

This chain joins TRBV9 and TRBJ2-1; 8 bases line up with TRBD2. The germline gives CDR1 SGDLS, CDR2 YYNGEE. Trimming removed 3 bases from V and 7 bases from J; junction bases left unmatched: 9. The CDR3 has 15 amino acids. The DNA for the CDR3 is TGTGCCAGCAGCGCACGGGGGGGGAAAGAGAATGAGCAGTTCTTC. Its translation: CASSARGGKENEQFF.